Described below is a single T cell receptor (beta chain) sequence and its context. This sample was included in a study of monozygotic twins with inflammatory bowel disease. The germline CDR1 and CDR2 sequences are SGHRS and YFSETQ. This CDR3 is built from 15 residues. Nested PCRs (around 15 and 9 cycles, two total) were applied to TCRalpha and TCRbeta cDNA. TCRdb reprocessed the 5' RACE reads; each CDR3 protein has one entry and no DNA is given. This table holds 150,000 or so distinct CDR3 sequences. The rearrangement uses TRBV5-1 and TRBJ1-2; checking the TCRdb D call of TRBD1 is not possible without DNA. Sequenced sample: blood. The TCR sequence derives from a human donor with ulcerative colitis or Crohn's disease, or a healthy co-twin of an affected twin (not recorded which). This CDR3 reads CASSLAWGQGGGYTF. The variable domain in full, with the rest retrieved from reference TRBV5-1 and TRBJ1-2, is KAGVTQTPRYLIKTRGQQVTLSCSPISGHRSVSWYQQTPGQGLQFLFEYFSETQRNKGNFPGRFSGRQFSNSRSEMNVSTLELGDSALYLCASSLAWGQGGGYTFGSGTRLTVV.